This T cell receptor (beta chain) derives from a study of control samples from healthy donors and cancer patients. The CDR3 contains 17 residues. Germline CDR1 is SNHLY and CDR2 is FYNNEI. V gave up 0 bases and J gave up 1 base, with 16 bases separating them. Some clones are missing from TCRdb's copy, which holds only in-frame ones; the method was immunoSEQ multiplex PCR. The table lists roughly 450,000 clones, around nine tenths of them singletons. The chain employs TRBV2 and TRBJ2-7; weak D call: TRBD1 (6 bases). The TCR sequence derives from a man in his forties with head and neck cancer. Sequences were obtained from PBMCs. CDR3 sequence (DNA): TGTGCCAGCAGTGAAGCGCTTCGACAGGCCGATTCCTACGAGCAGTACTTC. Its protein product is CASSEALRQADSYEQYF.